This TCR beta chain was captured in a study of graft-versus-host responses after intestinal transplantation. V gave up 3 bases and J gave up 7 bases; unmatched junction bases: 3. The germline gives CDR1 SGHVS, CDR2 FNYEAQ. The CDR3 is made up of 15 amino acids. Remarks on this clone: Its antigen is undetermined.

Method: immunoSEQ multiplex PCR; TCRdb's copy keeps in-frame clones and lacks some. The table shows around 100,000 clones, with 80% to 95% occurring only once. The sequence was collected from a human donor who received an intestinal transplant. The source was unstimulated CD8+ T cells sorted from spleen or lymph node cells, collected before intestinal transplant. The V call is TRBV7-6, the J call TRBJ2-2, with 12 bases that match TRBD1. This CDR3 is CASSLGQGANGELFF. Here the CDR3 DNA reads TGTGCCAGCAGCTTGGGACAGGGGGCGAACGGGGAGCTGTTTTTT.